The 31 T cell receptor beta chains below all came from one sample that was sequenced in a study of PD-L1 blockade in urothelial cancer. TCRdb's copy holds only in-frame clones and misses some; the assay was immunoSEQ multiplex PCR. The sample holds around 42,000 clones; roughly 80% are singletons and the top ten take 2.5% to 3%. The sequenced sample was PBMCs, obtained around atezolizumab (anti-PD-L1) treatment. These receptors came from a man aged 65 to 85 with urothelial cancer.

V is TRBV4-3 and J is TRBJ2-1; D remains unclear. CDR3 size: 17 residues. V was trimmed by 0 bases and J by 4 bases, leaving 16 bases between them. Germline V gives CDR1 LGHNA, CDR2 YSLEER. CDR3 DNA sequence: TGCGCCAGCAGCCAAGATCTGACCTCACTAACTTACAATGAGCAGTTCTTC. This translates into CASSQDLTSLTYNEQFF.

The chain joins TRBV2 to TRBJ2-1; 8 bases are shared with TRBD2. The junction had 5 bases not matched to a gene; V was cut back by 1 base and J by 15 bases. Per germline, CDR1 SNHLY and CDR2 FYNNEI. The CDR3 is 12 amino acids. The CDR3 region is CASSEVGTSLFF. The CDR3, as DNA: TGTGCCAGCAGTGAAGTAGGGACTAGTCTGTTCTTC.

V gene TRBV7-3 combines with J gene TRBJ2-3, with D possibly matching TRBD2 (6 bases). The CDR3 length is 13 residues. Trimming stripped 6 bases from V and 4 bases from J, with 11 bases between. Germline V gene data show CDR1 as SGHTA and CDR2 as FQGTGA. Written as DNA, the CDR3 is TGTGCCAGCAGTCGGACGGGGGCAGATACGCAGTATTTT. Protein product: CASSRTGADTQYF.

This clone was detected only once. V and J are TRBV9 and TRBJ2-5; 7 nucleotides agree with TRBD2. With 1 base clipped from V and 2 bases from J, the junction kept 5 bases outside the gene matches. This CDR3 is built from 15 residues. Germline CDR1 is SGDLS and CDR2 is YYNGEE. CDR3 in DNA: TGTGCCAGCAGCGTAAGCGGGACCCTTCAAGAGACCCAGTACTTC. It yields the protein CASSVSGTLQETQYF.

The rearrangement joins TRBV4-2 to TRBJ2-1; 14 nucleotides agree with TRBD2. This CDR3 has 18 residues. Germline V gene sequence: CDR1 LGHNA, CDR2 YNFKEQ. Germline trimming cut 4 bases from V and 1 base from J; bases unmatched to any gene: 6. CDR3 in DNA: TGTGCCAGCAGCCCGGGACTAGCGGGAGTGGGGTCCTACAATGAGCAGTTCTTC. It codes for CASSPGLAGVGSYNEQFF.

The chain links TRBV5-4 to TRBJ2-5; no firm D call. The length of the CDR3 is 12 residues. The ends were cut back, 7 bases at V and 5 bases at J, with 12 bases in the middle. CDR1 is SGHNT, CDR2 YYREEE, per germline (reference sequence). The CDR3 spells CASSDSLETQYF. The CDR3 region has the DNA TGTGCCAGCTCTGATAGTCTTGAGACCCAGTACTTC.

The J gene is TRBJ1-2, the V gene TRBV5-1; D not resolved. The V gene lost 4 bases and the J gene lost 7 bases, with 14 bases spanning the gap. The length of the CDR3 is 13 residues. Germline loops: CDR1 SGHRS, CDR2 YFSETQ. The CDR3 DNA follows: TGCGCCAGCAGCAGCAGCCCCGAGGGTGGCTACACCTTC. It specifies CASSSSPEGGYTF.

The J gene is TRBJ1-2, the V gene TRBV6-5, with D unresolved. V lost 2 bases, J lost 2 bases, and 12 bases lay in between. CDR3 size: 15 residues. Germline CDR1 MNHEY, CDR2 SVGAGI. The CDR3, as DNA: TGTGCCAGCAGTTACAGAGGCGGGCGCAACTATGGCTACACCTTC. It translates to CASSYRGGRNYGYTF.

This chain connects TRBV5-1 to TRBJ2-3; 9 bases align to TRBD2. Trimming took 3 bases from V and 0 from J; bases not matched to a gene: 2. The CDR3 has 15 residues. Germline values: CDR1 SGHRS, CDR2 YFSETQ. CDR3 residues: CASSSSGISTDTQYF. Here the CDR3 DNA reads TGCGCCAGCAGCTCTAGCGGGATTAGCACAGATACGCAGTATTTT.

The chain employs TRBV9 and TRBJ2-3; 9 positions match TRBD2. This CDR3 is 20 amino acids long. Unmatched junction bases numbered 19, after V lost 4 bases and J lost 1 base. CDR1 and CDR2 from the germline V gene are SGDLS and YYNGEE. This CDR3 is CASSPRGTSMGAAGTDTQYF. Written as DNA, the CDR3 is TGTGCCAGCAGCCCACGAGGGACTAGCATGGGGGCGGCGGGCACAGATACGCAGTATTTT. The full variable domain, completed using reference TRBV9 and TRBJ2-3, is DSGVTQTPKHLITATGQRVTLRCSPRSGDLSVYWYQQSLDQGLQFLIQYYNGEERAKGNILERFSAQQFPDLHSELNLSSLELGDSALYFCASSPRGTSMGAAGTDTQYFGPGTRLTVL.

The CDR3 loop is CASSLAGKNTGELFF. Written as DNA, the CDR3 is TGTGCCAGCAGCCTAGCGGGTAAAAACACCGGGGAGCTGTTTTTT. The chain carries TRBV9 and TRBJ2-2; 8 nucleotides line up with TRBD2. The CDR3 spans 15 residues. Germline V lookup: CDR1 SGDLS, CDR2 YYNGEE. Trimming took 4 bases from V and 2 from J; bases not matched to a gene: 4. The full variable domain, its missing parts supplied by reference TRBV9 and TRBJ2-2, is DSGVTQTPKHLITATGQRVTLRCSPRSGDLSVYWYQQSLDQGLQFLIQYYNGEERAKGNILERFSAQQFPDLHSELNLSSLELGDSALYFCASSLAGKNTGELFFGEGSRLTVL.

This clone was recorded a few times. The V gene is TRBV4-1, the J gene TRBJ2-7; a possible D gene is TRBD1 (5 bases). The CDR3 is 15 amino acids. V lost 5 bases, J lost 0 bases, and 14 bases lay in between. The V gene's germline CDR1 is MGHRA and CDR2 YSYEKL. The CDR3 DNA reads TGCGCCAGCAGCATCACTTCGACAGCCTCCTACGAGCAGTACTTC. Translating gives CASSITSTASYEQYF.

The genes are TRBV5-6 and TRBJ2-5, with 10 bases fitting TRBD2. Unmatched junction bases numbered 7, after V lost 3 bases and J lost 2 bases. CDR3 length: 16 amino acids. Germline CDR1 reads SGHDT; CDR2 reads YYEEEE. The CDR3 loop reads CASSSAGGPRQETQYF. In nucleotides, the CDR3 is TGTGCCAGCAGCTCAGCGGGAGGGCCGAGGCAAGAGACCCAGTACTTC.

V gene TRBV9 combines with J gene TRBJ2-1, with D possibly TRBD1 on 5 matching bases. Per germline, CDR1 SGDLS and CDR2 YYNGEE. The length of the CDR3 is 15 residues. Trimming stripped 4 bases from V and 6 bases from J, with 17 bases between. Written as DNA, the CDR3 is TGTGCCAGCAGCCCTGGACAAAGTCCAGGCAATGAGCAGTTCTTC. It codes for CASSPGQSPGNEQFF.

The CDR3 nucleotides are TGTGCCAGCAGCCCCGGTACAGCCCTGGAGGCTGAAGCTTTCTTT. Translation: CASSPGTALEAEAFF. The chain uses TRBV28 and TRBJ1-1, with D unclear. The CDR3 is 15 amino acids. Germline CDR1 MDHEN, CDR2 SYDVKM. The V gene lost 6 bases and the J gene lost 6 bases, with 20 bases spanning the gap.

J is TRBJ1-2 and V is TRBV25-1, with D possibly matching TRBD1 (6 bases). The CDR3 is 14 amino acids. The germline CDR1 and CDR2 sequences are MGHDK and SYGVNS. V lost 3 bases and J 5 bases, leaving 13 bases between the germline ends. The CDR3 sequence is CASSETGQRYGYTF. CDR3 bases: TGTGCCAGCAGTGAGACGGGACAAAGATATGGCTACACCTTC.

The chain joins TRBV27 to TRBJ2-5, with D possibly TRBD2 on 6 matching bases. Germline CDR1 MNHEY, CDR2 SMNVEV (reference sequence). Deletions cut 6 bases from V and 4 bases from J, with 21 bases between. The CDR3 loop spans 16 amino acids. The chain's CDR3 is CASRRLTSSISETQYF. The CDR3 nucleotides read TGTGCCAGCAGACGATTGACTAGTAGTATATCAGAGACCCAGTACTTC.

The chain couples TRBV2 to TRBJ2-7; TRBD1 agrees at 7 bases. J was trimmed by 12 bases and V by 5 bases; bases with no gene match: 10. This CDR3 contains 12 residues. Germline CDR1 and CDR2: SNHLY and FYNNEI. The CDR3, as DNA: TGTGCCAGCAGTACAATCACAGGGGTTCTGTACTTC. Protein: CASSTITGVLYF.

The CDR3: CASSSTGTSGVITDTQYF. The CDR3, as DNA: TGTGCCAGCAGCTCAACCGGGACTAGCGGGGTCATCACAGATACGCAGTATTTT. The chain uses TRBV7-9 and TRBJ2-3, with TRBD2 matching 13 bases. Looked up from germline, CDR1 is SEHNR and CDR2 is FQNEAQ (reference sequence). The CDR3 extends over 18 amino acids. V shed 4 bases and J 2 bases; nucleotides not matched to a gene: 9.

The genes are TRBV19 and TRBJ2-3; D might be TRBD1 (6 bases). From germline, CDR1 is LNHDA and CDR2 SQIVND (reference sequence). The CDR3 is 14 amino acids. V gave up 6 bases and J gave up 6 bases, with 16 bases separating them. The CDR3 sequence is CASSRGEGLDTQYF. As DNA, the CDR3 is TGTGCCAGTAGCAGGGGTGAGGGGTTGGATACGCAGTATTTT. Using reference TRBV19 and TRBJ2-3 for the parts outside the CDR3, the full variable domain is DGGITQSPKYLFRKEGQNVTLSCEQNLNHDAMYWYRQDPGQGLRLIYYSQIVNDFQKGDIAEGYSVSREKKESFPLTVTSAQKNPTAFYLCASSRGEGLDTQYFGPGTRLTVL.

In DNA, the CDR3 is TGTGCCAGCAGCTCGACTAGCGGGAGCACAGATACGCAGTATTTT. Its protein product is CASSSTSGSTDTQYF. This rearrangement joins TRBV6-4 to TRBJ2-3, with 10 nucleotides matching TRBD2. Germline V gene sequence: CDR1 MRHNA, CDR2 SNTAGT. With V trimmed by 6 bases and J by 0 bases, 3 bases remained unmatched. The CDR3 has 15 amino acids.

The V call is TRBV6-1, the J call TRBJ1-5, with D unclear. This CDR3 has 13 amino acids. V was pared by 6 bases and J by 2 bases, with 8 bases between. Germline CDR1 reads MNHNS; CDR2 reads SASEGT. CDR3 sequence reads: CASSDLGNQPQHF. Here the CDR3 DNA reads TGTGCCAGCAGCGACTTAGGCAATCAGCCCCAGCATTTT.

There are a few counts of this clone. The gene calls are TRBV2 and TRBJ2-7; TRBD2 is a possible D gene (5 bases). V dropped 2 bases and J dropped 2 bases, with 19 bases sitting between them. Germline CDR1 SNHLY, CDR2 FYNNEI. This CDR3 has 17 amino acids. In nucleotides, the CDR3 is TGTGCCAGCAGTGAATATCGGGTAGCGAACCCCACCTACGAGCAGTACTTC. This codes for CASSEYRVANPTYEQYF.

The count of this clone is one. The junction departs from the called germline gene at one end, perhaps through a read error. This rearrangement joins TRBV6-5 to TRBJ2-7, with 9 bases fitting TRBD1. This CDR3 comprises 15 residues. The germline gives CDR1 MNHEY, CDR2 SVGAGI. The CDR3 is CASSSRIVGPDRGNF. DNA of the CDR3: TGTGCCAGCAGTTCACGAATCGTCGGGCCGGACAGGGGAAACTTC.

The genes are TRBV5-1 and TRBJ1-2, with unresolved D. The CDR3 totals 17 residues. CDR1 and CDR2 (germline): SGHRS, YFSETQ. Trimming pared 4 bases from V and 0 bases from J, leaving 19 bases between. CDR3 loop: CASSTSGSEKANYGYTF. As DNA, the CDR3 is TGCGCCAGCAGCACATCCGGGTCAGAAAAAGCTAACTATGGCTACACCTTC.

The chain links TRBV18 to TRBJ2-3; maybe TRBD2 (5 bases). CDR3 length: 16 residues. Trimming left V 3 bases short and J 6 bases short, with 19 bases between. The germline V gene has CDR1 KGHSH and CDR2 LQKENI. This CDR3 reads CASSPTTEGRGDTQYF. The CDR3 DNA reads TGTGCCAGCTCACCGACCACGGAAGGGAGAGGGGATACGCAGTATTTT. The full variable domain, rest sourced from reference TRBV18 and TRBJ2-3, is NAGVMQNPRHLVRRRGQEARLRCSPMKGHSHVYWYRQLPEEGLKFMVYLQKENIIDESGMPKERFSAEFPKEGPSILRIQQVVRGDSAAYFCASSPTTEGRGDTQYFGPGTRLTVL.

This clone occurred a few times. The J gene is TRBJ1-1, the V gene TRBV2; no clear D. This CDR3 spans 13 amino acids. The germline CDR1 and CDR2 sequences are SNHLY and FYNNEI. Trimming removed 4 bases from V and 0 bases from J, with 6 bases in between. CDR3 in DNA: TGTGCCAGCAGTGCGGAGCTGAACACTGAAGCTTTCTTT. Its protein is CASSAELNTEAFF. Variable domain in full (rest from reference TRBV2 and TRBJ1-1): EPEVTQTPSHQVTQMGQEVILRCVPISNHLYFYWYRQILGQKVEFLVSFYNNEISEKSEIFDDQFSVERPDGSNFTLKIRSTKLEDSAMYFCASSAELNTEAFFGQGTRLTVV.

This clone occurred a few times. V and J are TRBV12-5 and TRBJ1-1; the D gene is possibly TRBD1 (5 bases). The CDR3 is 11 residues long. V gave up 9 bases and J gave up 8 bases, with 13 bases separating them. Germline V gene lookup returns CDR1 LGHNT and CDR2 FRNRAP. The CDR3: CASRGVREAFF. CDR3 in DNA: TGTGCTAGCCGGGGGGTACGGGAAGCTTTCTTT.

The chain combines TRBV30 with TRBJ2-6, with TRBD2 matching 7 bases. CDR3 length: 19 residues. V lost 5 bases and J lost 0; bases outside the gene matches: 16. CDR1 and CDR2 (germline): GTSNPN, SVGIG (reference sequence). CDR3 amino acids: CAWSAGSAQRFSGANVLTF. CDR3 in DNA: TGTGCCTGGTCAGCGGGATCGGCTCAGAGATTCTCTGGGGCCAACGTCCTGACTTTC.

This clone has a single count. This sequence joins TRBV7-9 and TRBJ2-2, with TRBD1 identical over 7 bases. The V and J ends lost 5 bases and 3 bases, in that order; junction bases with no gene match: 6. The V gene's germline CDR1 is SEHNR and CDR2 FQNEAQ (reference sequence). The CDR3 runs to 15 residues. The chain's CDR3 is CASSPPGQDTGELFF. CDR3 DNA: TGTGCCAGCAGCCCACCCGGACAGGACACCGGGGAGCTGTTTTTT. The full variable domain, rest sourced from reference TRBV7-9 and TRBJ2-2, is DTGVSQNPRHKITKRGQNVTFRCDPISEHNRLYWYRQTLGQGPEFLTYFQNEAQLEKSRLLSDRFSAERPKGSFSTLEIQRTEQGDSAMYLCASSPPGQDTGELFFGEGSRLTVL.

The chain links TRBV5-1 to TRBJ1-5; 8 bases fit TRBD1. V shed 4 bases and J 7 bases; nucleotides not matched to a gene: 7. CDR3 size: 14 residues. CDR1 is SGHRS, CDR2 YFSETQ, per germline. The CDR3 is CASSTGQANQPQHF. The DNA for the CDR3 is TGCGCCAGCAGCACGGGACAGGCAAACCAGCCCCAGCATTTT.